This T cell receptor (beta chain) was recovered during a study of shared T cell receptors in the human thymus. Here immunoSEQ multiplex PCR was the method, and the copy in TCRdb shows in-frame clones only, minus some. The table has hundreds of thousands of clones, 85% to 90% seen once. With V trimmed by 2 bases and J by 1 base, 4 bases remained unmatched. CDR3 length: 17 amino acids. CDR1 and CDR2 from the germline V gene are LGHNT and FRNRAP. These same records also appear under a second study, on human thymus T cells. That study adds: During corrective heart surgery, resections were taken, and the thymus tissue came from them.

The clonotype originates from a boy under two years old with a congenital heart defect. The specimen was thymocytes. V gene TRBV12-5 combines with J gene TRBJ2-1; 11 positions match TRBD2. This CDR3 is CASGLPGLAASYNEQFF. CDR3 nucleotides: TGTGCTAGTGGTTTGCCGGGACTAGCGGCATCCTACAATGAGCAGTTCTTC.